This T cell receptor beta chain was profiled in a study of cytomegalovirus exposure and HLA in healthy donors. Study-level points and caveats: Among immune exposure information, only CMV serostatus was available.

The PCR used 60 Vbeta and 13 Jbeta primers. Study processing details: Later, an analysis found tens of millions of unique TCR beta chains, and about 9.9 million of these were shared. Repertoires were generated with immunoSEQ multiplex PCR, while TCRdb's copy carries only in-frame clones and drops some. V and J calls and clone size follow that table, whereas D and trimming were derived from the DNA. This table has around 130,000 clones, about 80% appearing once. This clone was picked up a small number of times. What it binds is not known. Trimming removed 5 bases from V and 0 bases from J; junction bases left unmatched: 6. CDR3 length: 16 amino acids. CDR1 is LNHDA, CDR2 SQIVND, per germline (reference sequence).

The source of this sequence is a male donor in good health and CMV-seronegative. The V and J genes are TRBV19 and TRBJ1-3; 8 bases fit TRBD1. Sequenced: PBMCs. DNA for the CDR3: TGTGCCAGTAGTTTTACTACAGGGGGCTCTGGAAACACCATATATTTT. It translates to CASSFTTGGSGNTIYF.